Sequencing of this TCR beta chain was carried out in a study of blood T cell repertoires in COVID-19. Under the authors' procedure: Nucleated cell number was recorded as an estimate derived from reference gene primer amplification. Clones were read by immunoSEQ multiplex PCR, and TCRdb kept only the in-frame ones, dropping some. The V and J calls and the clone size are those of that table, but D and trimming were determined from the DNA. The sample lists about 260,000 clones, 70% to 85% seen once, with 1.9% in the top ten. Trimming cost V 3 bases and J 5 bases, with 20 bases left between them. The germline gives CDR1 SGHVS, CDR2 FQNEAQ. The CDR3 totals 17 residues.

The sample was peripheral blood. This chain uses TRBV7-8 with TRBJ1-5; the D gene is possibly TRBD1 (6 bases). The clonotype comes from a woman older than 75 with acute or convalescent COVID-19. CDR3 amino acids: CASSFEPGGHAYQPQHF. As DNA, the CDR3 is TGTGCCAGCAGCTTCGAACCCGGGGGGCATGCTTATCAGCCCCAGCATTTT.